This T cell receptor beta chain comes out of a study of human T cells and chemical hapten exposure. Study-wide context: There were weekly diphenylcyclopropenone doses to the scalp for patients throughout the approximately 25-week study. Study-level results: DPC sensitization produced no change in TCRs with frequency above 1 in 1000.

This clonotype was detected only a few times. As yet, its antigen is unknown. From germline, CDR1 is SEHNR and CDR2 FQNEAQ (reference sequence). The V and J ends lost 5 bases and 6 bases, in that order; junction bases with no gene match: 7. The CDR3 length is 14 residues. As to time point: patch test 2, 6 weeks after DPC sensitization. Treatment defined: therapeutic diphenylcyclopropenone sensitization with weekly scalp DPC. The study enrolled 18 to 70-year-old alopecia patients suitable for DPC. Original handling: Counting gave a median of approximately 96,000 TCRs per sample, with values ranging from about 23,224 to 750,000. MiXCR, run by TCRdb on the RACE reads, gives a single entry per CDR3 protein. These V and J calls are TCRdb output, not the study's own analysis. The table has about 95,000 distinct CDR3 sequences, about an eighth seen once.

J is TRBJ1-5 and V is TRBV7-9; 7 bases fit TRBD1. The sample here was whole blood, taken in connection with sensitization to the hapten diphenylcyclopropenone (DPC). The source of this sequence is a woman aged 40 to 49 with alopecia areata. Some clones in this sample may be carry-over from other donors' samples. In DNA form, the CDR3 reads TGTGCCAGCAGCACAGGACAGGCGGGTCAGCCCCAGCATTTT. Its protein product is CASSTGQAGQPQHF.